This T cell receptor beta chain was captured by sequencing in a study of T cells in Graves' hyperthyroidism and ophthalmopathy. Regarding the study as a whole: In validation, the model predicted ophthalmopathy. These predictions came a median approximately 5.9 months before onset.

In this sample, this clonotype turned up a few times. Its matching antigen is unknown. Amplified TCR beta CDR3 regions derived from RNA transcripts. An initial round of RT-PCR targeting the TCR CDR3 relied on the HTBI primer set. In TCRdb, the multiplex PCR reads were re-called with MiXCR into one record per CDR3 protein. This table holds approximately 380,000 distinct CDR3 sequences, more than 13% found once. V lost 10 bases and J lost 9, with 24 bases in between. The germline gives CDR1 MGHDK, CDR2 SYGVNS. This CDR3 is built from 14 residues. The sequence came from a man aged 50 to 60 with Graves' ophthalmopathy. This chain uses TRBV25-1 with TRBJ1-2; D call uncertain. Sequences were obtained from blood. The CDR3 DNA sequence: TGTGCCACCCTCGGCGGGAGGGCCTCGAGTAGCTACACCTTC. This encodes CATLGGRASSSYTF.